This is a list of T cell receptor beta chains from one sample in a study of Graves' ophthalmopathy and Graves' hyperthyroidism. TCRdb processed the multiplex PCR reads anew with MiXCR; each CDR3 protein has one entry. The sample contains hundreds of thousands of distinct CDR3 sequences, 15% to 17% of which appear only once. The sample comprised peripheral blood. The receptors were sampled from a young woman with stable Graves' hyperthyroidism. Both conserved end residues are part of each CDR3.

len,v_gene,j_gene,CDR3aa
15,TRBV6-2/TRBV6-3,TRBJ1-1,CASSFYSGTGAIAFF
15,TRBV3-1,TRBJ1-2,CASSQDGTGKNGYTF
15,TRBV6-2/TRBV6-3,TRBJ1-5,CASSSTTYGNQPQHF
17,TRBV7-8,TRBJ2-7,CASSLEGWAGSSYEQYF
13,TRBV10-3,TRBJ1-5,CAIGDRAVQPQHF
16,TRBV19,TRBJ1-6,CATSVSGAGPGSPLHF
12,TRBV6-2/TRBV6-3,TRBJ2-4,CASSQGEGIKYF
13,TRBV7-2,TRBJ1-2,CASSLPGDYGYTF
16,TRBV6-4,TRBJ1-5,CASSASDVKTNQPQHF
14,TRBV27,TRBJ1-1,CASSSRRVHTEAFF
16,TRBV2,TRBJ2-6,CASSRTEFSGANVLTF
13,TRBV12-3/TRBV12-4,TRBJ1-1,CASSHRRGTEAFF
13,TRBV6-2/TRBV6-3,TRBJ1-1,CASSSPVRAEAFF
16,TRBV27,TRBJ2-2,CASSLDPRGNTGELFF
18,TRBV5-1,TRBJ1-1,CASSGGGTSGTMNTEAFF
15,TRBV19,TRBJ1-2,CASSAGTGGIYGYTF
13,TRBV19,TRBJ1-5,CASSRASNQPQHF
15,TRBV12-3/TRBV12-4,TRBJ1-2,CASSLAGDNNYGYTF
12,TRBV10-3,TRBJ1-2,CAISGEDYGYTF
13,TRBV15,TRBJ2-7,CATRTDRGNEQYF
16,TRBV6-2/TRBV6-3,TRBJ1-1,CASSSPLYLQYTEAFF
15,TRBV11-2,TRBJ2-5,CASSFSRGPRETKYF
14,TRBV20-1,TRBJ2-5,CSANWGGARGTQYF
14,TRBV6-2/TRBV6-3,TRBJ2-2,CASSTGEGTGELFF
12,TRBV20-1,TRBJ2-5,CSARPHEETQYF
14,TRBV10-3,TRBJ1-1,CASTLTGQGTEAFF
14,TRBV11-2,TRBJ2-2,CASSPLVLGGELFF
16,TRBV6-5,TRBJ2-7,CASSYSSERGGLEQYF
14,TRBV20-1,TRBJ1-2,CSASGDLIFDGYTF
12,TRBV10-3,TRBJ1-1,CAISEVVTEAFF
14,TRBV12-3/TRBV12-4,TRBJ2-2,CASSSSRGTGELFF
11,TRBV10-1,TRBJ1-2,CALKGGYGYTF
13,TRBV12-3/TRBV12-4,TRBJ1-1,CASSLDRNVEAFF
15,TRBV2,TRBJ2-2,CASRARGGLVGELFF
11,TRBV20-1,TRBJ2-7,CSAREGQGQYF
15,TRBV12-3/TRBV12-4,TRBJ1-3,CASRGSAYSGNTIYF
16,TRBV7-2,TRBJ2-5,CASSLGPHRVGRTQYF
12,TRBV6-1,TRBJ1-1,CASSGAGIYAFF
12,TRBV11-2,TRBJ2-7,CASSYVWWEQYF
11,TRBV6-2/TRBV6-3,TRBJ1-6,CASTQGLFLHF
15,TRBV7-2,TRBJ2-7,CASSRAGTGEYEQYF
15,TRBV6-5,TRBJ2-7,CASSYSGQRLGEQYF
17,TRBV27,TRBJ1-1,CASSGVGQGIGNTEAFF
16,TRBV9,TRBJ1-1,CASSGAPGVGGAEAFF
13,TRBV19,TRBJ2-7,CASSIDPAGEQYF
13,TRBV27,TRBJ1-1,CASSSTAGDRRIF
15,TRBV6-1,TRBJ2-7,CASSQSWDRGHEQYF
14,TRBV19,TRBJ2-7,CASSSGLTTYEQYF
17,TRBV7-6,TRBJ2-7,CASSLAEGGQSSYEQYF
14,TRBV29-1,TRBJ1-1,CSVDPGTPNTEAFF
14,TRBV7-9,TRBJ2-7,CASSPSLTSGEQYF
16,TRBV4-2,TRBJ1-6,CASSQEGEQASSPLHF